This section outlines one T cell receptor (beta chain) sequence together with its context. These data are taken from a study of ipilimumab plus nivolumab after autologous stem cell transplantation. Whole-study context: Patients received a median of about five ipilimumab and roughly eight nivolumab doses.

This table comes from immunoSEQ multiplex PCR, and its TCRdb copy is limited to in-frame clones, with some not included. The repertoire holds around 17,000 clones, 71% seen once, with roughly 20% in the top ten. Between the trimmed V and J ends, which lost 8 bases and 0 bases, there was a span of 9 bases. This CDR3 contains 13 residues. CDR1 and CDR2 (germline): SGHRS, YFSETQ. The chain recombines TRBV5-1 with TRBJ1-3; TRBD1 might be the D (5 bases). The sample consisted of PBMCs, taken in a trial of ipilimumab plus nivolumab as post-transplant consolidation. The receptor's source is a male donor with diffuse large B-cell lymphoma. Here the CDR3 DNA reads TGCGCCAGTAAGACAGACTCTGGAAACACCATATATTTT. As protein: CASKTDSGNTIYF. Variable domain in full (rest from reference TRBV5-1 and TRBJ1-3): KAGVTQTPRYLIKTRGQQVTLSCSPISGHRSVSWYQQTPGQGLQFLFEYFSETQRNKGNFPGRFSGRQFSNSRSEMNVSTLELGDSALYLCASKTDSGNTIYFGEGSWLTVV.